This T cell receptor beta chain was identified during a study of T cells in women clearing cervical HPV infection. Clones were read by immunoSEQ multiplex PCR, and TCRdb kept only the in-frame ones, dropping some. This sample contains around 20,000 clones. Sequencing used blood buffy coat. The clonotype comes from a woman between 18 and 70 years old with a cervical HPV16 infection that either progressed to CIN3+ or cleared (not recorded which).

The CDR3 bases that were read are TGTGCCAGCTCACCTACAGCTCAAAAGGGCCTTAACTATGGC. As protein: CASSPTAQKGLNYG. The full CDR3 protein reads CASSPTAQKGLNYGYTF. The chain couples TRBV18 to TRBJ1-2; D gene uncertain. The read gets to within 3 residues of the CDR3 end, and the germline J gene fills in the rest. V lost 3 bases and J lost 1, with 18 bases in between. The CDR3 runs to 17 residues. Germline V gene sequence: CDR1 KGHSH, CDR2 LQKENI.